This is a list of T cell receptor beta chains from one sample in a study of blood T cell repertoires in COVID-19. Assay: immunoSEQ multiplex PCR; the TCRdb copy retains only in-frame clones and omits some. This table has about 280,000 clones, roughly 90% appearing once. Sequencing was carried out using peripheral blood. The receptors were sampled from a woman aged 25 to 39 with active or convalescent COVID-19. CDR3s include the opening cysteine and the closing phenylalanine or tryptophan. A D gene is named only where the DNA matches it firmly. Size tells how often a clone was seen (once, few, many) or the class of an expanded clone, and some rows leave it out.

clone_size: .
d_call: TRBD1
j_call: TRBJ2-5
v_call: TRBV7-8
cdr3_nt: TGTGCCAGCAGCTCGGGACAGCAAGAGACCCAGTACTTC
cdr3_aa: CASSSGQQETQYF

clone_size: .
d_call: TRBD1
j_call: TRBJ2-5
v_call: TRBV15
cdr3_nt: TGTGCCACCAGCGCGCGACAGGGCGGCGAGACCCAGTACTTC
cdr3_aa: CATSARQGGETQYF

clone_size: once
d_call: TRBD2
j_call: TRBJ2-7
v_call: TRBV6-2/TRBV6-3
cdr3_nt: TGTGCCAGCAGTGAGACTAGCTTTTCTGGGCAGTACTTC
cdr3_aa: CASSETSFSGQYF

clone_size: .
d_call: .
j_call: TRBJ2-5
v_call: TRBV5-4
cdr3_nt: TGTGCCAGCAGCTTGGGACTAAAAGAGACCCAGTACTTC
cdr3_aa: CASSLGLKETQYF

clone_size: .
d_call: .
j_call: TRBJ1-1
v_call: TRBV28
cdr3_nt: TGTGCCAGCACACAGAGCACTGAAGCTTTCTTT
cdr3_aa: CASTQSTEAFF

clone_size: .
d_call: TRBD1
j_call: TRBJ1-2
v_call: TRBV4-1
cdr3_nt: TGCGCCAGCAGCCAAGGAGGGACAGGGATCACCTATGGCTACACCTTC
cdr3_aa: CASSQGGTGITYGYTF

clone_size: .
d_call: TRBD1
j_call: TRBJ1-4
v_call: TRBV4-1
cdr3_nt: TGCGCCAGCAGCGATATGGCTGAGACAGGGATTCCAAAACTGTTTTTT
cdr3_aa: CASSDMAETGIPKLFF

clone_size: .
d_call: .
j_call: TRBJ1-1
v_call: TRBV28
cdr3_nt: TGTGCCAGCAGTTTGTTCTACACTGAAGCTTTCTTT
cdr3_aa: CASSLFYTEAFF

clone_size: .
d_call: .
j_call: TRBJ1-2
v_call: TRBV27
cdr3_nt: TGTGCCAGCAGTACCTCAGGGTCACGGGCGTATTATTTC
cdr3_aa: CASSTSGSRAYYF

clone_size: .
d_call: .
j_call: TRBJ1-1
v_call: TRBV5-5
cdr3_nt: TGTGCCAGCAGTCTGGCGAGGCCCGAGGGCTCTGAAGCTTTCTTT
cdr3_aa: CASSLARPEGSEAFF

clone_size: .
d_call: .
j_call: TRBJ1-1
v_call: TRBV19
cdr3_nt: TGTGCCAGTATTAGGGGTATCAGGGGCACTGAAGCTTTCTTT
cdr3_aa: CASIRGIRGTEAFF

clone_size: .
d_call: TRBD1
j_call: TRBJ1-5
v_call: TRBV6-5
cdr3_nt: TGTGCCAGCAGGGGCTTAGGGACAGCCTCTCAGCCCCAGCATTTT
cdr3_aa: CASRGLGTASQPQHF

clone_size: few
d_call: .
j_call: TRBJ1-2
v_call: TRBV6-4
cdr3_nt: TGTGCCAGCACCCGATCGGGGGGAAGGGGTTCCTATGGCTACACCTTC
cdr3_aa: CASTRSGGRGSYGYTF

clone_size: once
d_call: .
j_call: TRBJ2-5
v_call: TRBV6-5
cdr3_nt: TGTGCCAGCAGTACCCTTGGCGGGATTGGGGGGACCCAGTACTTC
cdr3_aa: CASSTLGGIGGTQYF

clone_size: .
d_call: .
j_call: TRBJ1-6
v_call: TRBV5-1
cdr3_nt: TGCGCCAGCAGCTCCTATCCCGGGATAACAAAACCCGGGTCACCCCTCCACTTT
cdr3_aa: CASSSYPGITKPGSPLHF

clone_size: .
d_call: .
j_call: TRBJ1-2
v_call: TRBV19
cdr3_nt: TGTGCCAGTAGTATTGGTCAGGGGCAAGTAGATGGCTACACCTTC
cdr3_aa: CASSIGQGQVDGYTF

clone_size: .
d_call: .
j_call: TRBJ1-2
v_call: TRBV19
cdr3_nt: TGTGCCAGTAGAGGAAGAACGGGTGACTATGGCTACACCTTC
cdr3_aa: CASRGRTGDYGYTF

clone_size: .
d_call: .
j_call: TRBJ1-2
v_call: TRBV7-9
cdr3_nt: TGTGCCAGCAGCTCCTACCGGGTTATTGGGGGCTACACCTTC
cdr3_aa: CASSSYRVIGGYTF

clone_size: .
d_call: .
j_call: TRBJ2-1
v_call: TRBV7-8
cdr3_nt: TGTGCCAGCAGCCCCAGGCATAATGCCTACAATGAGCAGTTCTTC
cdr3_aa: CASSPRHNAYNEQFF

clone_size: .
d_call: TRBD1
j_call: TRBJ1-1
v_call: TRBV6-2/TRBV6-3
cdr3_nt: TGTGCCAGCAGTTACCCGGAGAGTCGGGACAGAGGGCTGGACTCTGAAGCTTTCTTT
cdr3_aa: CASSYPESRDRGLDSEAFF

clone_size: .
d_call: .
j_call: TRBJ1-3
v_call: TRBV29-1
cdr3_nt: TGCAGCGTTGAGAGGGGAAACACCATATATTTT
cdr3_aa: CSVERGNTIYF

clone_size: .
d_call: .
j_call: TRBJ2-1
v_call: TRBV11-3
cdr3_nt: TGTGCCAGCGGTACATCTTACAATGAGCAGTTCTTC
cdr3_aa: CASGTSYNEQFF

clone_size: .
d_call: .
j_call: TRBJ2-7
v_call: TRBV7-2
cdr3_nt: TGTGCCAGCAGCTTAGGAGGACAGAACTACGAGCAGTACTTC
cdr3_aa: CASSLGGQNYEQYF

clone_size: .
d_call: .
j_call: TRBJ1-2
v_call: TRBV7-2
cdr3_nt: TGTGCCAGCAGCGAACAGGGAAGGGCAGGGGGCTACACCTTC
cdr3_aa: CASSEQGRAGGYTF

clone_size: .
d_call: TRBD2
j_call: TRBJ2-5
v_call: TRBV5-4
cdr3_nt: TGTGCCAGCAGCTTGGGTAGCGGGGGGGCCTACCAAGAGACCCAGTACTTC
cdr3_aa: CASSLGSGGAYQETQYF